This T cell receptor beta chain was observed in a study of shared clonotypes between healthy human individuals. Study in general: Used for every donor were three CD4 naive, three CD4 memory, two CD8 naive and one CD8 memory plate.

CD8 memory pooled CD45RO+ cells and CCR7-negative CD45RA+ TemRA cells. The CDR3 totals 16 residues. CDR1 and CDR2 from the germline V gene are SGHDT and YYEEEE. V was cut by 2 bases and J by 7 bases, with 21 bases left in between. The table came from immunoSEQ multiplex PCR; TCRdb's copy has only in-frame clones and leaves some out. The data hold 90,000 to 120,000 clones, with about 72% observed a single time. In the case of this clone: This sample includes further DNA sequences coding for the same CDR3.

J is TRBJ2-5 and V is TRBV5-6; either TRBD1 or TRBD2 may fit D (5 bases each). The sequenced material came from memory CD8+ T cells sorted from blood. Indicated subset: CD45RO+ cells pooled with CCR7-negative TemRA cells. The sequence derives from a woman under 40 in good health. CDR3 DNA: TGTGCCAGCAGCTTAGGGGAGACTGGGGGTGAGGGGACCCAGTACTTC. Translated, it gives CASSLGETGGEGTQYF.